What follows are 25 T cell receptor beta chains derived from one specimen sequenced in a study of CXCR3-negative and CXCR3-positive naive CD8 T cells (dated by TCRdb to between 2017 and 2020). The investigation overall reported the following: Compared with CXCR3-negative naive cells, CXCR3-positive naive cells had TRB CDR3s with higher hydrophobicity (lower Kidera factor 4), lower energy, and higher strength and volume indices.

The run used a NextSeq 550. The Human TCR Profiling Kit (MiLaboratory) was used to make UMI-labeled 5' RACE TRB cDNA libraries. The reads underwent TCRdb reprocessing, giving one record for each CDR3 protein sequence and no DNA. The sample table gives around 140,000 distinct CDR3 sequences. In total, the top ten clones hold around 0.44% of the sample. Their target antigens are unknown. The sequenced sample was naive CXCR3+ CD8+ T cells from blood. In light of the paper, this sample's cell subset or site label describes: CD45RO-CCR7+CD27+CD95- naive CD8+ T cells expressing CXCR3 (TNR3+). Receptors originate from a human donor in good health. Some clones in this sample may be carry-over from other donors' samples.

The gene calls are TRBV28 and TRBJ2-1. Germline V gene data show CDR1 as MDHEN and CDR2 as SYDVKM. This CDR3 region has 14 residues. The CDR3: CASSFFVGYNEQFF.

V usage is TRBV7-4 and J usage is TRBJ2-4; TCRdb calls TRBD1, which cannot be checked without DNA. The germline V gene has CDR1 SGHVT and CDR2 SQSDAQ. The CDR3 consists of 16 residues. This chain's CDR3 is CASKPGGRAAKNIQYF.

The chain employs TRBV12-3 or TRBV12-4 and TRBJ2-1; TCRdb outputs TRBD2, but without DNA this stays unchecked. This CDR3 region has 17 residues. CDR3 amino acids: CASSLLPGTSGLNEQFF.

This CDR3 reads CASSQEVEVDGYTF. V gene TRBV4-3 combines with J gene TRBJ1-2. Per germline, CDR1 LGHNA and CDR2 YSLEER. The CDR3 length is 14 residues.

V usage is TRBV7-9 and J usage is TRBJ1-6; the TCRdb call, TRBD1, lacks DNA for checking. The length of the CDR3 is 16 residues. From germline, CDR1 is SEHNR and CDR2 FQNEAQ (reference sequence). CDR3 region: CASSSSGDRYNSPLHF.

V and J are TRBV5-6 and TRBJ2-1; TCRdb gives TRBD1 as the D gene, but with no DNA this cannot be confirmed. Germline assignment: CDR1 SGHDT and CDR2 YYEEEE. This CDR3 is 17 amino acids long. The CDR3 loop reads CASSLVRGGSSYNEQFF.

V and J are TRBV7-9 and TRBJ2-1; the D call from TCRdb, TRBD2, cannot be confirmed without DNA. This CDR3 comprises 17 residues. In germline, CDR1 is SEHNR, CDR2 FQNEAQ (reference sequence). The CDR3 sequence: CASSLAVGGPYYNEQFF.

This chain joins TRBV29-1 and TRBJ1-2; as DNA is missing, the TRBD1 call by TCRdb cannot be tested. CDR1 and CDR2 (germline): SQVTM, ANQGSEA. This CDR3 is 13 amino acids long. The CDR3 loop is CSGDRGGDYGYTF.

The gene calls are TRBV4-1 and TRBJ2-1; TCRdb gives TRBD1 as the D gene, but with no DNA this cannot be confirmed. Germline V gene lookup returns CDR1 MGHRA and CDR2 YSYEKL. The CDR3 extends over 14 amino acids. The CDR3: CASSQDQPGGEQFF.

V gene TRBV19 combines with J gene TRBJ1-5. The CDR3 length is 15 residues. Germline V lookup: CDR1 LNHDA, CDR2 SQIVND (reference sequence). The chain's CDR3 is CASSFQAVSNQPQHF.

This chain links TRBV4-1 with TRBJ2-2; TCRdb's D call, TRBD1, is unchecked because there is no DNA. Per the germline V gene, CDR1 is MGHRA and CDR2 is YSYEKL. The CDR3 is 15 amino acids. The CDR3 here is CASSLGPEQTGELFF.

The rearrangement links TRBV19 to TRBJ1-5; there is no DNA to check the TCRdb D call of TRBD1. Germline V gene sequence: CDR1 LNHDA, CDR2 SQIVND (reference sequence). The CDR3 is made up of 14 amino acids. The chain's CDR3 is CASSPFEGLQPQHF.

The chain links TRBV20-1 to TRBJ2-1. This CDR3 is built from 13 residues. Germline lookup yields CDR1 DFQATT and CDR2 SNEGSKA (reference sequence). This chain's CDR3 is CSASQSSYNEQFF.

The chain employs TRBV29-1 and TRBJ1-5; the TRBD1 assignment by TCRdb is unverifiable without DNA. The CDR3 has 14 residues. The germline gives CDR1 SQVTM, CDR2 ANQGSEA. The CDR3 loop reads CSVHRGLSNQPQHF.

The chain joins TRBV5-4 to TRBJ2-1; TCRdb returns TRBD1, unconfirmable since there is no DNA. This CDR3 comprises 14 residues. Germline assignment: CDR1 SGHNT and CDR2 YYREEE (reference sequence). CDR3: CASRSIEGANEQFF. The full variable domain, in which reference TRBV5-4 and TRBJ2-1 provide the parts outside the CDR3, is ETGVTQSPTHLIKTRGQQVTLRCSSQSGHNTVSWYQQALGQGPQFIFQYYREEENGRGNFPPRFSGLQFPNYSSELNVNALELDDSALYLCASRSIEGANEQFFGPGTRLTVL.

Here the CDR3 reads CATSDPGGVAYNEQFF. This chain links TRBV24-1 with TRBJ2-1; TCRdb's assignment of TRBD2 cannot be checked, as there is no DNA. The CDR3 has 16 residues. Germline V gene lookup returns CDR1 KGHDR and CDR2 SFDVKD.

The rearrangement joins TRBV29-1 to TRBJ2-7. Germline lookup yields CDR1 SQVTM and CDR2 ANQGSEA. The CDR3 is 12 amino acids. CDR3 in amino acids: CSVLTSSYEQYF.

The rearrangement joins TRBV29-1 to TRBJ2-7; TCRdb returns TRBD1, unconfirmable since there is no DNA. Germline V CDR1 and CDR2: SQVTM, ANQGSEA. The CDR3 runs to 13 residues. The chain's CDR3 is CSVPGQGTYEQYF.

The chain uses TRBV6-5 and TRBJ2-1; TCRdb's D call of TRBD2 is untestable without DNA. Germline-derived CDR1 and CDR2 are MNHEY and SVGAGI. This CDR3 has 15 amino acids. The chain's CDR3 is CASSSGTSGGKAQFF.

The chain has TRBV29-1 and TRBJ1-1. The CDR3 extends over 13 amino acids. CDR1 and CDR2 from the germline V gene are SQVTM and ANQGSEA. The CDR3 loop is CSVEDRLNTEAFF.

The genes are TRBV29-1 and TRBJ2-2; TCRdb returns TRBD2, unconfirmable since there is no DNA. Germline CDR1 reads SQVTM; CDR2 reads ANQGSEA. The CDR3 is 12 amino acids. The CDR3 region is CSVWTSTGELFF.

The V call is TRBV6-6, the J call TRBJ2-2; no DNA is available, so the TRBD2 call from TCRdb remains unchecked. Germline assignment: CDR1 MNHNY and CDR2 SVGAGI (reference sequence). The CDR3 length is 18 residues. CDR3 amino acids: CASSSTSGGAYGTGELFF.

The chain employs TRBV10-2 and TRBJ2-1. The CDR3 length is 12 residues. Germline values: CDR1 WSHSY, CDR2 SAAADI. The chain's CDR3 is CASSPNDNEQFF.

The chain joins TRBV29-1 to TRBJ2-7; TCRdb picks TRBD1, but there is no DNA to check that call. The CDR3 loop spans 16 amino acids. CDR1 and CDR2 from the germline V gene are SQVTM and ANQGSEA. Here the CDR3 reads CSVEAPGTGSSYEQYF.

V is TRBV20-1 and J is TRBJ2-4; the D call from TCRdb, TRBD2, cannot be confirmed without DNA. The CDR3 is 15 amino acids. Germline V lookup: CDR1 DFQATT, CDR2 SNEGSKA (reference sequence). CDR3 amino acids: CSARGRGIAKNIQYF.